Included here is one TCR beta chain sequence, with context. This clonotype turned up a few times. Its antigen is currently not known. Base qualities are not at hand, and no much larger clone is one base apart. CDR1 MNHEY and CDR2 SMNVEV were looked up in the germline V gene (reference sequence). V is clipped by 6 bases and J by 2 bases, and the sequence between their germline boundaries is 10 bases long. Inclusive of the bounding cysteine and phenylalanine, the CDR3 is 13 residues long. This entry keeps only the CDR3 DNA: 39 bases, framed from base 1. PBMCs were isolated by Ficoll-Paque density gradient centrifugation. The data were obtained in a study of T-cell memory formation after mild COVID-19 (dated by TCRdb to the early 2020s). Notes on the research overall: TCR sequence clusters from the two donors were largely donor specific. Two young, previously healthy adult volunteers, one female and one male, were included in the cohort. In a couple of donors, T-cell clones that expanded and contracted after mild COVID-19 were tracked by sequencing TCRalpha and TCRbeta repertoires over time. The paper as a whole reports these results and caveats: Clones that contracted from day 15 to 85 showed balanced CD4/CD8 phenotypes, whereas a second wave of clones that expanded from day 15 to 37 leaned towards CD4+. Only a couple of mild cases were covered in the study, and larger cohorts including severe cases with pre-infection samples were considered necessary. Some responding clones were detected in pre-infection memory, suggesting pre-existing cross-reactive memory T cells joined the SARS-CoV-2 response. SARS-CoV-2 specificity of the second-wave clones peaking on day 37 was not confirmed. Contracting CD4+ clones turned up mainly in the CM and EM memory subsets, whereas EMRA was where CD8+ clones were enriched.

TCRdb lists the instrument as Illumina NovaSeq 6000. cDNA libraries for TCRalpha and TCRbeta were prepared by 5'RACE using constant-segment primers, with sample barcodes and unique molecular identifiers added. RNA was extracted from every sample with Trizol reagent. Libraries were amplified in two PCR steps, with a second sample barcode and Illumina TruSeq adapters added in the second step. Sequencing of libraries was performed on an Illumina NovaSeq with 2 x 150 bp paired-end reads. The paper's data handling went like this. With migec v1.2.7, reads were demultiplexed and then collapsed into UMI-guided consensus sequences. With mixcr v2.1.11, UMI consensuses were aligned to TRA and TRB V and J templates and assembled into clonotypes. A clonotype was counted as expanded or contracted only when both edgeR and NoisET called the clonotype significant, with the noise models trained on biological replicates. For edgeR calls, the thresholds were a false discovery rate-adjusted p below 0.01 and a log2 fold-change of 1. As an exploratory analysis of dynamics, max-normalized trajectories of the 1000 most abundant clonotypes were examined with PCA combined with hierarchical clustering. The CD4 or CD8 phenotype of responding clones was assigned using the separately sequenced CD4+ and CD8+ repertoires. The public reads were reanalyzed by TCRdb: fastp trimming at Q25, MiXCR alignment, in-frame beta chains only. Each record represents a unique CDR3 protein, reported with the most common genes and DNA among its rows. In this record, the V and J calls reflect TCRdb's handling and not the investigators' own analysis. Within this sample are 470,000 or so distinct CDR3 sequences, with over 15% of them counted one time only. Of the sample, roughly 8% is held by the ten largest clones.

The origin of this receptor is an adult woman who had mild COVID-19 (a few samples of this study predate the infection). The sample titles of this study are shuffled in the database, so cell type and time point are left out; the donor was told from shared clones. The sequencing input was PBMCs or a T cell subset sorted from them (not recorded which). The chain joins TRBV27 to TRBJ2-5, with TRBD1 as a weak D call on 5 bases. The DNA sequence is TGTGCCAGCAGAGCAGGGTGGCAAGAGACCCAGTACTTC. Translated, it reads CASRAGWQETQYF.